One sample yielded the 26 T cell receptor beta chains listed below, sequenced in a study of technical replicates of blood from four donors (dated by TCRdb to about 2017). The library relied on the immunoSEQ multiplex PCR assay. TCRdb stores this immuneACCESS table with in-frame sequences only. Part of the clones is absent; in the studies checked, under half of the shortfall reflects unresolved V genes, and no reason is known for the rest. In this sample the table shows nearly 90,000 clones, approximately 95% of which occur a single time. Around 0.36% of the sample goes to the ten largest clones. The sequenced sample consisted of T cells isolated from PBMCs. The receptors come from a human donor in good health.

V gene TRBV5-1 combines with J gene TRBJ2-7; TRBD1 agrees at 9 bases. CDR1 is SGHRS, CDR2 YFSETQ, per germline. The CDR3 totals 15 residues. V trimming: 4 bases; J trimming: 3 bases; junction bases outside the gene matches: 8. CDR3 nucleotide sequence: TGCGCCAGCAGCGCGCTACAGGGGGCTGACTACGAGCAGTACTTC. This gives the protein CASSALQGADYEQYF.

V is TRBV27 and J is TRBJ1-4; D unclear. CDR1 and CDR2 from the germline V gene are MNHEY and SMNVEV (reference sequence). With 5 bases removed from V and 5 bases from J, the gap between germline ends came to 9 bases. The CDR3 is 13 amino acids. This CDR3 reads CASSLQINEKLFF. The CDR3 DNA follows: TGTGCCAGCAGTCTACAGATAAATGAAAAACTGTTTTTT.

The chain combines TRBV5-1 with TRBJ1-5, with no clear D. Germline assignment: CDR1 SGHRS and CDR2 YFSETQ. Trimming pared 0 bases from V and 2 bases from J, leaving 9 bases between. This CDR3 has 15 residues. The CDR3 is CASSLDWQGNQPQHF. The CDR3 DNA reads TGCGCCAGCAGCTTGGATTGGCAGGGCAATCAGCCCCAGCATTTT.

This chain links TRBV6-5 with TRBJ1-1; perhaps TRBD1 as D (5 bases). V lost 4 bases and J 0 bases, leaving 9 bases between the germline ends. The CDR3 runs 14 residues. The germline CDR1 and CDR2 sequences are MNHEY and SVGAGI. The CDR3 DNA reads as TGTGCCAGCAGTTGGGGGGATCTGAACACTGAAGCTTTCTTT. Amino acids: CASSWGDLNTEAFF.

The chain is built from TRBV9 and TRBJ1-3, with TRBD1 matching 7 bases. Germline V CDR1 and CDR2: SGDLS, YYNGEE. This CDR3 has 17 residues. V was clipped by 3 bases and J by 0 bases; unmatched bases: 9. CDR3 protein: CASSANRQGSSGNTIYF. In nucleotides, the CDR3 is TGTGCCAGCAGCGCCAATAGACAGGGATCCTCTGGAAACACCATATATTTT.

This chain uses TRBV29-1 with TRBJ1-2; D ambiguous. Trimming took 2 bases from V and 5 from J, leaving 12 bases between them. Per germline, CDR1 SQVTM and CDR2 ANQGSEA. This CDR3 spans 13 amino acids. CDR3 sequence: CSVEFADGYGYTF. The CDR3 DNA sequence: TGCAGCGTTGAATTTGCAGACGGGTATGGCTACACCTTC.

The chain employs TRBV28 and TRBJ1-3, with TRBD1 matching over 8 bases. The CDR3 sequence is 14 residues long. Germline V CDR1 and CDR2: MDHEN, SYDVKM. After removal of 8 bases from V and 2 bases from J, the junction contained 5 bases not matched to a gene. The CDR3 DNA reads TGTGCCAGCGGGTCCAGGGGGCCTGGAAACACCATATATTTT. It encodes CASGSRGPGNTIYF.

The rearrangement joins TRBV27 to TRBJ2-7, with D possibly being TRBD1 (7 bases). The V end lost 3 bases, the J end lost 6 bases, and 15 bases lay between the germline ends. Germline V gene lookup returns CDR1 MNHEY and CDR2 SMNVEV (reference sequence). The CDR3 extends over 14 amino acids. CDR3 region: CASSLIGQGGEQYF. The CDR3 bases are TGTGCCAGCAGTTTGATAGGCCAGGGGGGCGAGCAGTACTTC.

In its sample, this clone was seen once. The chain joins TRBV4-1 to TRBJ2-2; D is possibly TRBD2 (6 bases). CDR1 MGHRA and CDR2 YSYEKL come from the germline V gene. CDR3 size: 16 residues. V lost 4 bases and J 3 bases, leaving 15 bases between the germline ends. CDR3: CASSPGIGEDTGELFF. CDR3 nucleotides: TGCGCCAGCAGCCCAGGAATAGGGGAGGACACCGGGGAGCTGTTTTTT.

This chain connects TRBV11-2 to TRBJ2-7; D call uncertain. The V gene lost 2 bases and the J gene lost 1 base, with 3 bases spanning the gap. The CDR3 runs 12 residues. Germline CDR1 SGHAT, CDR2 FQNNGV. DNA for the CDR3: TGTGCCAGCAGCTTACAATCCTACGAGCAGTACTTC. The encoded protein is CASSLQSYEQYF.

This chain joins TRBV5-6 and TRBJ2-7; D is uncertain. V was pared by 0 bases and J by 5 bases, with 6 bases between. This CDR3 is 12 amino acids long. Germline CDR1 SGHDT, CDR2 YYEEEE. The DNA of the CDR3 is TGTGCCAGCAGCTTGGTCGGAGACGAGCAGTACTTC. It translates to CASSLVGDEQYF.

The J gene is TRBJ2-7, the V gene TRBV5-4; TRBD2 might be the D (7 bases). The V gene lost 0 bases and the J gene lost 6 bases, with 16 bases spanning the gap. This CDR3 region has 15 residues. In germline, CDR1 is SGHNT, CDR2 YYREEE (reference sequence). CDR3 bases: TGTGCCAGCAGCTTGGGCGCGGGAGAAGGGGGCGAGCAGTACTTC. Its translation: CASSLGAGEGGEQYF.

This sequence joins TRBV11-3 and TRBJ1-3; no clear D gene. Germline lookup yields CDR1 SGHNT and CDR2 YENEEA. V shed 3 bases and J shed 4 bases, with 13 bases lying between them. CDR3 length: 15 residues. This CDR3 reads CASSFRGGAGNTIYF. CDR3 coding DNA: TGTGCCAGCAGCTTCAGAGGCGGAGCAGGAAACACCATATATTTT.

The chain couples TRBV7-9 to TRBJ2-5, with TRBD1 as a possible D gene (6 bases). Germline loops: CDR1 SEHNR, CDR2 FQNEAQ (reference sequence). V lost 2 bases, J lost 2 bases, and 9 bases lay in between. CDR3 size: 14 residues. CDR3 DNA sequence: TGTGCCAGCAGCTTACGACAGGCACAAGAGACCCAGTACTTC. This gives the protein CASSLRQAQETQYF.

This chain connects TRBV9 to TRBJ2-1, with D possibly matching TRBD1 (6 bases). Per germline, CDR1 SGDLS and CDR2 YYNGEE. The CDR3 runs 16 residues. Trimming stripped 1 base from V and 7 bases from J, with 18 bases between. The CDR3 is CASSVPRQGTLNEQFF. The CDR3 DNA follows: TGTGCCAGCAGCGTACCGAGGCAGGGGACCCTAAATGAGCAGTTCTTC.

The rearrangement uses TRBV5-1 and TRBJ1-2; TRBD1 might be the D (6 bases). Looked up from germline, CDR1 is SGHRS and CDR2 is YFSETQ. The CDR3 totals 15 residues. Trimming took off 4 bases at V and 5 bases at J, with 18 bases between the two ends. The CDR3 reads CASSEEGQTDYGYTF. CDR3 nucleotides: TGCGCCAGCAGCGAAGAAGGACAGACAGATTATGGCTACACCTTC.

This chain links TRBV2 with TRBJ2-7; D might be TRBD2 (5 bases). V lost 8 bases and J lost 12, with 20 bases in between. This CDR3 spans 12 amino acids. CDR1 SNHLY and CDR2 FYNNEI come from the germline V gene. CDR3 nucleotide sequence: TGTGCCAGCGGATTAAATCCCAGCGGTCCGTACTTC. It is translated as CASGLNPSGPYF.

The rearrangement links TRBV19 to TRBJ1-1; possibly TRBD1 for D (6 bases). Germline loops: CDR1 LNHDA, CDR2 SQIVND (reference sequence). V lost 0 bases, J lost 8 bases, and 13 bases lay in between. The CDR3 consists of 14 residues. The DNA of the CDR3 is TGTGCCAGTAGTATAGATCTATTTGGGGGCGAAGCTTTCTTT. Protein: CASSIDLFGGEAFF.

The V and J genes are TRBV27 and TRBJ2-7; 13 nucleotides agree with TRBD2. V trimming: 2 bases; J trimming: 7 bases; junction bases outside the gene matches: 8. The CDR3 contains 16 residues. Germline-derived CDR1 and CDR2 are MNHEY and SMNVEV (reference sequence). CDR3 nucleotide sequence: TGTGCCAGCAGTTTACTACTAGCGGGAGGGCCGTCTGAGCAGTACTTC. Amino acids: CASSLLLAGGPSEQYF.

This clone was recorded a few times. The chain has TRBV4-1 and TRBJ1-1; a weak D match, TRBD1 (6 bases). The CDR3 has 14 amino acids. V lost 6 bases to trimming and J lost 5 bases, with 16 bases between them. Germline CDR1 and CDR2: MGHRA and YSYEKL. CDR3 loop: CASSLKDSPTEAFF. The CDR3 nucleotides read TGCGCCAGCAGTCTAAAGGACAGTCCGACTGAAGCTTTCTTT.

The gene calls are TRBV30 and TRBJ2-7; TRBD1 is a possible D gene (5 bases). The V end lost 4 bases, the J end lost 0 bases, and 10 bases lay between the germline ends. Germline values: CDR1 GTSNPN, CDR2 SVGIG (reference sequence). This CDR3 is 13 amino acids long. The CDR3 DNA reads TGTGCCTGGACCGAGGACAACTCCTACGAGCAGTACTTC. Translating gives CAWTEDNSYEQYF.

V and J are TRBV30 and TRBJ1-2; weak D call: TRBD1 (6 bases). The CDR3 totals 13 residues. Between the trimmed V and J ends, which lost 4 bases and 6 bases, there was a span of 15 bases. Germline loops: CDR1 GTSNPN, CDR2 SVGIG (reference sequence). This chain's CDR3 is CAWKIQGINGYTF. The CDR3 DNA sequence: TGTGCCTGGAAAATTCAGGGGATCAATGGCTACACCTTC. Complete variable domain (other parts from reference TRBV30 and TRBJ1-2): SQTIHQWPATLVQPVGSPLSLECTVEGTSNPNLYWYRQAAGRGLQLLFYSVGIGQISSEVPQNLSASRPQDRQFILSSKKLLLSDSGFYLCAWKIQGINGYTFGSGTRLTVV.

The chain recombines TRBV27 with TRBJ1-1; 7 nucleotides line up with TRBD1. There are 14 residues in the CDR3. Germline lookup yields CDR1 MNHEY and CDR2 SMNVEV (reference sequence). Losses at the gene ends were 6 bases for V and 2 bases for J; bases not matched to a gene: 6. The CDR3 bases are TGTGCCAGCAGCCAGGACAGGCTTAACACTGAAGCTTTCTTT. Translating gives CASSQDRLNTEAFF.

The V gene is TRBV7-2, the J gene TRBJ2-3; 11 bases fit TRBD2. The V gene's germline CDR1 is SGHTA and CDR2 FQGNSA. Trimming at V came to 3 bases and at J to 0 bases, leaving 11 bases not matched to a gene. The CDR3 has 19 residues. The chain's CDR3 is CASSLGVSTSGVSTDTQYF. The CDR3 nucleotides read TGTGCCAGCAGCTTGGGGGTTTCGACTAGCGGGGTGAGCACAGATACGCAGTATTTT.

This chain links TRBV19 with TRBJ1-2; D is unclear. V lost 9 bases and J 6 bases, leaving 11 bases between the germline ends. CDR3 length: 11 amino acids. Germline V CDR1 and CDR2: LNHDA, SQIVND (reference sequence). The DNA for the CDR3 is TGTGCCAGCGGAGGGAGGGATGGCTACACCTTC. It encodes CASGGRDGYTF.

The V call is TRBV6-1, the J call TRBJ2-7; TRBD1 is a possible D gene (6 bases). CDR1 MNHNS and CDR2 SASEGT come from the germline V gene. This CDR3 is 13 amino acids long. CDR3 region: CVARPGAAYEQYF. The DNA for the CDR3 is TGTGTCGCCCGACCAGGGGCGGCGTACGAGCAGTACTTC.